This TCR beta chain is drawn from a study of T cell responses to AZD1222 COVID-19 vaccine. On this clone itself: No antigen is known for it.

V lost 4 bases and J lost 3; bases outside the gene matches: 7. The CDR3 is 16 amino acids. Per the germline V gene, CDR1 is SGHDT and CDR2 is YYEEEE. Points from the study as a whole: Clonal diversity was possibly underestimated; the donors were predominantly white British and more often female.

Measured with immunoSEQ multiplex PCR; TCRdb has only the in-frame clones, and not every one. The sample has about 130,000 clones, about 93% seen once. This TCR came from an adult in good health. The sequencing here drew on peripheral blood, taken on day 0 of AZD1222 vaccination. The genes are TRBV5-6 and TRBJ1-1, with 12 bases identical to TRBD1. The CDR3 DNA sequence: TGTGCCAGCAGCCGGGACAGGGGGCCCGGAGACACTGAAGCTTTCTTT. Its protein product is CASSRDRGPGDTEAFF.